The 27 T cell receptor beta chains reported below all come from one sample, sequenced in a study of shared clonotypes between healthy human individuals. The repertoire was sequenced with immunoSEQ multiplex PCR; TCRdb's copy has only in-frame clones and lacks some. The sample gives a few hundred thousand clones, 79% of which show up once; 9.5% to 15% is in the top ten. Sequenced: PBMCs. All receptors come from a woman aged 35 to 49 in good health. Some clones in this sample may be carry-over from other donors' samples.

The genes are TRBV28 and TRBJ2-6; D gene unclear. V lost 7 bases, J lost 2 bases, and 9 bases lay in between. Per the germline V gene, CDR1 is MDHEN and CDR2 is SYDVKM. The CDR3 is made up of 14 amino acids. CDR3 in DNA: TGTGCCAGCAAAATGGAAGCTGGGGCCAACGTCCTGACTTTC. Its protein product is CASKMEAGANVLTF.

The chain carries TRBV7-6 and TRBJ1-2; 8 bases align to TRBD1. This CDR3 has 14 amino acids. V lost 1 base, J lost 2 bases, and 0 bases stayed unmatched. In germline, CDR1 is SGHVS, CDR2 FNYEAQ. CDR3 sequence: CASSLGQGNYGYTF. In DNA, the CDR3 is TGTGCCAGCAGCTTAGGACAGGGGAACTATGGCTACACCTTC.

The V and J genes are TRBV30 and TRBJ2-2; 8 bases match TRBD2. The germline V gene has CDR1 GTSNPN and CDR2 SVGIG (reference sequence). This CDR3 has 19 residues. Trimming took 0 bases from V and 1 from J; bases not matched to a gene: 13. CDR3 protein: CAWSVRRLAHIQNTGELFF. DNA of the CDR3: TGTGCCTGGAGTGTTCGAAGACTAGCGCACATCCAGAACACCGGGGAGCTGTTTTTT.

CDR3 sequence (DNA): TGCGCCAGCAGCTTGACGAGGACCCAAGATGGCTACACCTTC. This gives the protein CASSLTRTQDGYTF. V gene TRBV5-1 combines with J gene TRBJ1-2; D gene ambiguous. V was clipped by 1 base and J by 6 bases, with 13 bases between them. The CDR3 is 14 amino acids. Germline loops: CDR1 SGHRS, CDR2 YFSETQ.

About this clone itself: At one end the junction does not follow the germline gene, possibly because of a read error. V is TRBV27 and J is TRBJ2-1; 9 bases align to TRBD2. Germline CDR1 and CDR2: MNHEY and SMNVEV (reference sequence). The CDR3 loop spans 13 amino acids. DNA of the CDR3: TGTGCCAGCAGCTTATTCCCGCGGGAGGGCCGGGTCTTC. As protein: CASSLFPREGRVF.

The table lists this clone with a few counts. The chain carries TRBV7-8 and TRBJ2-5; D gene ambiguous. Trimming removed 4 bases at V and 4 bases at J, with 4 bases between. The germline CDR1 and CDR2 sequences are SGHVS and FQNEAQ. The CDR3 is 11 residues long. The CDR3 sequence is CASSSRETQYF. The CDR3 DNA reads as TGTGCCAGCAGCTCCAGAGAGACCCAGTACTTC.

The chain is built from TRBV7-3 and TRBJ1-3, with D unclear. CDR3 size: 17 residues. CDR1 and CDR2 from the germline V gene are SGHTA and FQGTGA. Deletions cut 6 bases from V and 0 bases from J, with 18 bases between. The CDR3 coding sequence is TGTGCCAGCAGGACACCCTGGGAGCACGACTCTGGAAACACCATATATTTT. This translates into CASRTPWEHDSGNTIYF.

The chain couples TRBV25-1 to TRBJ2-7; D unresolved. The CDR3 has 13 amino acids. The germline CDR1 and CDR2 sequences are MGHDK and SYGVNS. V shed 6 bases and J shed 4 bases, with 13 bases lying between them. CDR3 sequence: CASRGSPPYEQYF. CDR3 in DNA: TGTGCCAGCAGAGGTAGCCCCCCTTACGAGCAGTACTTC.

The V call is TRBV18, the J call TRBJ1-5; D possibly corresponds to TRBD1 (6 bases). The CDR3 extends over 13 amino acids. V was cut by 6 bases and J by 9 bases, with 15 bases left in between. Germline V lookup: CDR1 KGHSH, CDR2 LQKENI. Here the CDR3 reads CASSPGGSGPQHF. Written as DNA, the CDR3 is TGTGCCAGCTCCCCTGGGGGCTCCGGGCCCCAGCATTTT.

The V gene is TRBV7-2, the J gene TRBJ2-7, with a weak D call TRBD2 (5 bases). The CDR3 runs to 16 residues. Germline lookup yields CDR1 SGHTA and CDR2 FQGNSA. The germline V and J ends were trimmed by 5 bases and 0 bases, with 17 bases remaining between them. In DNA form, the CDR3 reads TGTGCCAGCAGCGACCTGGGGTTTCGGGGCTCCTACGAGCAGTACTTC. Translated: CASSDLGFRGSYEQYF.

This chain connects TRBV6-1 to TRBJ1-1, with TRBD1 as a possible D gene (6 bases). The CDR3 sequence is 14 residues long. Germline CDR1 reads MNHNS; CDR2 reads SASEGT. Trimming left V 1 base short and J 4 bases short, with 10 bases between. This CDR3 reads CASSEDRVSTEAFF. The DNA for the CDR3 is TGTGCCAGCAGTGAAGACAGGGTGAGCACTGAAGCTTTCTTT.

The rearrangement joins TRBV9 to TRBJ2-5; 9 bases fit TRBD2. Losses at the gene ends were 0 bases for V and 1 base for J; bases not matched to a gene: 1. Germline CDR1 is SGDLS and CDR2 is YYNGEE. This CDR3 has 15 amino acids. The CDR3 spells CASSVGTSAQETQYF. The CDR3 DNA sequence: TGTGCCAGCAGCGTAGGGACTAGCGCCCAAGAGACCCAGTACTTC.

The CDR3 DNA reads as TGTGCCAGCGCCCGGGACATTTACGAGCAGTACTTC. Amino acid sequence: CASARDIYEQYF. V and J are TRBV28 and TRBJ2-7; TRBD1 is a possible D gene (6 bases). Germline CDR1 is MDHEN and CDR2 is SYDVKM. Between the trimmed V and J ends, which lost 8 bases and 4 bases, there was a span of 12 bases. The CDR3 is 12 residues long.

The chain joins TRBV23-1 to TRBJ2-1; 8 nucleotides match TRBD2. TRBV23-1 is an open reading frame, and its role is uncertain. CDR3 length: 17 amino acids. The V and J ends lost 3 bases and 8 bases, in that order; junction bases with no gene match: 15. CDR3 DNA: TGCGCCAGCAGTCACCACGGGAGGGCCGTTGTTTTATATGAGCAGTTCTTC. The encoded protein is CASSHHGRAVVLYEQFF.

V gene TRBV30 combines with J gene TRBJ2-1, with 13 bases matching TRBD2. The CDR3 runs to 15 residues. J lost 8 bases, V lost 0 bases, and 4 bases had no gene match. Germline V CDR1 and CDR2: GTSNPN, SVGIG (reference sequence). The CDR3 protein is CAWSVLAGGLDEQFF. The DNA of the CDR3 is TGTGCCTGGAGTGTACTAGCGGGAGGGTTGGATGAGCAGTTCTTC. Filled out from reference TRBV30 and TRBJ2-1, the complete variable domain reads SQTIHQWPATLVQPVGSPLSLECTVEGTSNPNLYWYRQAAGRGLQLLFYSVGIGQISSEVPQNLSASRPQDRQFILSSKKLLLSDSGFYLCAWSVLAGGLDEQFFGPGTRLTVL.

This rearrangement joins TRBV30 to TRBJ2-2; TRBD1 is a possible D gene (5 bases). The length of the CDR3 is 13 residues. V was shortened by 3 bases and J by 8 bases, with 13 bases between the two germline ends. Per the germline V gene, CDR1 is GTSNPN and CDR2 is SVGIG (reference sequence). CDR3 amino acids: CAWRTQGTGELFF. The CDR3 region has the DNA TGTGCCTGGAGGACGCAGGGTACAGGGGAGCTGTTTTTT.

Remarks on this clone: This likely traces to a read error, being one base from a far larger clone. The chain joins TRBV4-3 to TRBJ1-4; the D is unclear. The V end was cut by 3 bases, the J end by 3 bases, with 8 bases between. CDR1 and CDR2 (germline): LGHNA, YSLEER. The CDR3 sequence is 14 residues long. DNA for the CDR3: TGCGCCAGCAGCCACGACGGTTCTAATGAAAAACTGTTTTTT. Its translation: CASSHDGSNEKLFF.

This rearrangement joins TRBV19 to TRBJ2-5; a weak D match, TRBD1 (6 bases). This CDR3 has 14 residues. The V gene's germline CDR1 is LNHDA and CDR2 SQIVND (reference sequence). V lost 4 bases and J lost 5, with 14 bases in between. In nucleotides, the CDR3 is TGTGCCAGTAGTAACACAGGGCGGGTGGAGACCCAGTACTTC. The encoded protein is CASSNTGRVETQYF.

The chain employs TRBV5-6 and TRBJ1-3; no definite D call. CDR3 length: 17 amino acids. In germline, CDR1 is SGHDT, CDR2 YYEEEE. The V and J ends lost 0 bases and 0 bases respectively, with 13 bases between them. The CDR3 nucleotides read TGTGCCAGCAGCTTGGACGCCACACAGAGCTCTGGAAACACCATATATTTT. Its translation is CASSLDATQSSGNTIYF.

The chain is built from TRBV7-9 and TRBJ2-3; D may match TRBD1 or TRBD2 (6 bases each). Trimming removed 1 base from V and 2 bases from J, with 13 bases in between. The germline gives CDR1 SEHNR, CDR2 FQNEAQ (reference sequence). This CDR3 has 16 residues. Here the CDR3 reads CASSLGDGGPTDTQYF. CDR3 nucleotide sequence: TGTGCCAGCAGCTTAGGAGACGGGGGCCCCACAGATACGCAGTATTTT. Drawing the rest from reference TRBV7-9 and TRBJ2-3, the complete variable domain is DTGVSQNPRHKITKRGQNVTFRCDPISEHNRLYWYRQTLGQGPEFLTYFQNEAQLEKSRLLSDRFSAERPKGSFSTLEIQRTEQGDSAMYLCASSLGDGGPTDTQYFGPGTRLTVL.

The rearrangement joins TRBV6-5 to TRBJ2-7, with 8 bases lining up with TRBD2. Losses at the gene ends were 3 bases for V and 2 bases for J; bases not matched to a gene: 3. Germline V CDR1 and CDR2: MNHEY, SVGAGI. This CDR3 has 14 amino acids. CDR3 loop: CASSYASGPYEQYF. Written as DNA, the CDR3 is TGTGCCAGCAGTTATGCTAGCGGGCCCTACGAGCAGTACTTC.

The chain uses TRBV7-9 and TRBJ1-4; 9 bases are a match to TRBD1. The V segment lost 5 bases and the J segment 3 bases; nucleotides outside the gene matches: 4. Looked up from germline, CDR1 is SEHNR and CDR2 is FQNEAQ (reference sequence). This CDR3 comprises 15 residues. In nucleotides, the CDR3 is TGTGCCAGCAGCCTCGGACAGGGGCCTAATGAAAAACTGTTTTTT. It yields the protein CASSLGQGPNEKLFF.

The chain uses TRBV10-3 and TRBJ2-2, with 13 nucleotides matching TRBD2. The germline gives CDR1 ENHRY, CDR2 SYGVKD. This CDR3 spans 18 amino acids. V lost 5 bases to trimming and J lost 5 bases; unmatched junction nucleotides: 11. This chain's CDR3 is CAISWTSGRVGSTGELFF. Here the CDR3 DNA reads TGTGCCATCAGTTGGACTAGCGGGAGAGTAGGGAGTACCGGGGAGCTGTTTTTT.

The V call is TRBV28, the J call TRBJ1-1; D ambiguous. Germline V gene sequence: CDR1 MDHEN, CDR2 SYDVKM. This CDR3 is built from 15 residues. The ends were cut back, 5 bases at V and 3 bases at J, with 16 bases in the middle. CDR3 nucleotide sequence: TGTGCCAGCAGTCCACCTTCGGGTTCCTACACTGAAGCTTTCTTT. It is translated as CASSPPSGSYTEAFF.

A single count supports this clone. V usage is TRBV7-3 and J usage is TRBJ1-2; D not resolved. From germline, CDR1 is SGHTA and CDR2 FQGTGA. V was pared by 4 bases and J by 8 bases, with 20 bases between. The CDR3 runs 15 residues. The CDR3 sequence is CASSSKGGWVGGYTF. The CDR3 region has the DNA TGTGCCAGCAGCTCAAAAGGAGGGTGGGTTGGGGGCTACACCTTC.

The gene calls are TRBV7-9 and TRBJ2-2, with a tentative D call TRBD2 (6 bases). CDR3 length: 15 amino acids. Germline V gives CDR1 SEHNR, CDR2 FQNEAQ (reference sequence). V was shortened by 0 bases and J by 6 bases, with 11 bases between the two germline ends. CDR3 DNA sequence: TGTGCCAGCAGCTTAGCTTATCGGGGGTCCGGGGAGCTGTTTTTT. Amino acid sequence: CASSLAYRGSGELFF.

The CDR3, as DNA: TGCAGCGTACCACCCCTTGGGCGGGGGGAGTTCTTC. It encodes CSVPPLGRGEFF. The genes are TRBV29-1 and TRBJ2-1, with 8 bases fitting TRBD2. Germline CDR1 SQVTM, CDR2 ANQGSEA. V dropped 6 bases and J dropped 14; count of bases not matched to a gene: 12. CDR3 length: 12 amino acids.